This T cell receptor (beta chain) is drawn from a study of beta chain features in type 1 diabetes. About the study: Across all samples, about 100 million sorted cells were examined. Study outcomes and limitations: Insertion counts at VDJ junctions were lower in type 1 diabetes patients, who also showed more deletions there. Shortening that was moderate but significant affected the TCRB CDR3s of Type 1 diabetes patients in all four CD4+ subsets.

The V gene's germline CDR1 is MNHEY and CDR2 SVGAGI. After removal of 6 bases from V and 5 bases from J, the junction contained 7 bases not matched to a gene. This CDR3 is 14 amino acids long. This clone has more than one count but fewer than ten. Its specificity is not known. Since all of the isolated RNA was reverse transcribed, expressed TCRB transcripts were what got sequenced. Produced via immunoSEQ multiplex PCR; TCRdb's table is partial and in-frame only. The table lists about 370,000 clones, over 8.5% of them singletons. The V and J genes are TRBV6-5 and TRBJ1-1; TRBD1 agrees at 9 bases. The sequenced sample was central memory CD4+ T cells from blood. This receptor was identified in a young man with type 1 diabetes. This CDR3 is CASSVDRGWTEAFF. In DNA form, the CDR3 reads TGTGCCAGCAGCGTCGACAGGGGGTGGACTGAAGCTTTCTTT.